Sequencing of this TCR beta chain was carried out in a study of T cell responses to AZD1222 COVID-19 vaccine. About the research overall: Second doses were pooled across both intervals (about 4 or about 12 weeks).

Trimming left V 4 bases short and J 0 bases short, with 16 bases between. This CDR3 contains 17 residues. CDR1 and CDR2 from the germline V gene are MDHEN and SYDVKM. Whole-study results and caveats: Only six AZD1222 recipients tested seropositive at baseline. Reports say nearly half of spike-specific TCRs go after unmutated variant regions.

To note about this clone: No antigen is known for it.

Some clones are missing from TCRdb's copy, which holds only in-frame ones; the method was immunoSEQ multiplex PCR. This sample has about 110,000 clones, with around 87% found just once. Sequences were derived from peripheral blood, sampled on day 0 of AZD1222 vaccination. V is TRBV28 and J is TRBJ1-5; TRBD1 might be the D (5 bases). The receptor was isolated from an adult in good health. CDR3 bases: TGTGCCAGCAGTTCCCCAGGACACTCGGGTAGCAATCAGCCCCAGCATTTT. Translating it yields CASSSPGHSGSNQPQHF.